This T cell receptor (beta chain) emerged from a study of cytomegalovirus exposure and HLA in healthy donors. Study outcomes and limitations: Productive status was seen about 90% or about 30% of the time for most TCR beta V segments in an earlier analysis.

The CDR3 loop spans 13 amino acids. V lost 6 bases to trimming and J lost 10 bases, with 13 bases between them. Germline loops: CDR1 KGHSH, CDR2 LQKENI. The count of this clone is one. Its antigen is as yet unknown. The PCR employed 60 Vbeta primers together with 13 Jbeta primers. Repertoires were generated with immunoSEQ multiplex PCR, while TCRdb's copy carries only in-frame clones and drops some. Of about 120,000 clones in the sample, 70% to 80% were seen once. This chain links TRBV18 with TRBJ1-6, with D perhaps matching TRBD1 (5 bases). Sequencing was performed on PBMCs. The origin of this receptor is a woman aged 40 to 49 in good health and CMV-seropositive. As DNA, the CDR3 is TGTGCCAGCTCCCAGGATAGGGGATCACCCCTCCACTTT. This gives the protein CASSQDRGSPLHF.